The next 32 T cell receptor beta chains were all read from a single sample in a study of monozygotic twins with inflammatory bowel disease. With the 5' RACE reads reprocessed, TCRdb shows one record per CDR3 protein and no DNA. The specimen's table records about 450,000 distinct CDR3 sequences. Sequenced input: blood. The source of these receptors is a human donor with ulcerative colitis or Crohn's disease, or a healthy co-twin of an affected twin (not recorded which).

The chain joins TRBV7-2 to TRBJ2-3; no DNA is available, so the TRBD2 call from TCRdb remains unchecked. Per the germline V gene, CDR1 is SGHTA and CDR2 is FQGNSA. The CDR3 covers 17 residues. The chain's CDR3 is CASSPPGGRGGTDTQYF.

The rearrangement uses TRBV11-2 and TRBJ2-5; absent DNA, TCRdb's TRBD1 call cannot be checked. This CDR3 has 16 residues. Germline V lookup: CDR1 SGHAT, CDR2 FQNNGV. This CDR3 reads CASRSGTGRSQETQYF.

The chain combines TRBV27 with TRBJ1-2. Germline values: CDR1 MNHEY, CDR2 SMNVEV (reference sequence). This CDR3 comprises 13 residues. CDR3 loop: CASSLSQYYGYTF.

The V call is TRBV7-2, the J call TRBJ2-1. The V gene's germline CDR1 is SGHTA and CDR2 FQGNSA. CDR3 length: 15 residues. This CDR3 is CASSLSANSYNEQFF. The full variable domain, in which reference TRBV7-2 and TRBJ2-1 provide the parts outside the CDR3, is GAGVSQSPSNKVTEKGKDVELRCDPISGHTALYWYRQSLGQGLEFLIYFQGNSAPDKSGLPSDRFSAERTGGSVSTLTIQRTQQEDSAVYLCASSLSANSYNEQFFGPGTRLTVL.

V and J are TRBV5-1 and TRBJ1-2. The CDR3 is 13 residues long. CDR1 is SGHRS, CDR2 YFSETQ, per germline. The CDR3 protein is CASSLDGINGYTF.

The chain recombines TRBV5-1 with TRBJ2-7; absent DNA, TCRdb's TRBD1 call cannot be checked. The CDR3 sequence is 14 residues long. CDR1 and CDR2 from the germline V gene are SGHRS and YFSETQ. CDR3 in amino acids: CASSPPGQGDEQYF.

This chain uses TRBV6-5 with TRBJ1-6. This CDR3 comprises 18 residues. Germline lookup yields CDR1 MNHEY and CDR2 SVGAGI. The CDR3 loop is CASSYEGPGSSYNSPLHF.

V usage is TRBV19 and J usage is TRBJ2-7; TCRdb picks TRBD2, but there is no DNA to check that call. The CDR3 totals 15 residues. The germline gives CDR1 LNHDA, CDR2 SQIVND (reference sequence). This CDR3 reads CASKRNSGGPYEQYF. The full variable domain, rest sourced from reference TRBV19 and TRBJ2-7, is DGGITQSPKYLFRKEGQNVTLSCEQNLNHDAMYWYRQDPGQGLRLIYYSQIVNDFQKGDIAEGYSVSREKKESFPLTVTSAQKNPTAFYLCASKRNSGGPYEQYFGPGTRLTVT.

The chain recombines TRBV5-1 with TRBJ2-1; TCRdb calls TRBD1, which cannot be checked without DNA. The CDR3 has 15 amino acids. Germline V gives CDR1 SGHRS, CDR2 YFSETQ. This CDR3 is CASSAPGGSYNEQFF.

V gene TRBV18 combines with J gene TRBJ2-7; there is no DNA to check the TCRdb D call of TRBD1. This CDR3 is 15 amino acids long. Germline-derived CDR1 and CDR2 are KGHSH and LQKENI. CDR3 sequence: CASTPGSTGGYEQYF. Complete variable domain (other parts from reference TRBV18 and TRBJ2-7): NAGVMQNPRHLVRRRGQEARLRCSPMKGHSHVYWYRQLPEEGLKFMVYLQKENIIDESGMPKERFSAEFPKEGPSILRIQQVVRGDSAAYFCASTPGSTGGYEQYFGPGTRLTVT.

This chain links TRBV11-2 with TRBJ1-5; as DNA is missing, the TRBD1 call by TCRdb cannot be tested. In germline, CDR1 is SGHAT, CDR2 FQNNGV. CDR3 length: 14 residues. CDR3 amino acids: CASSPGQGAQPQHF.

The chain links TRBV11-2 to TRBJ2-2; TCRdb proposes TRBD1, but this gene call is untestable without DNA. Germline V CDR1 and CDR2: SGHAT, FQNNGV. This CDR3 has 16 amino acids. The chain's CDR3 is CASSFDRGENTGELFF.

The genes are TRBV3-1 and TRBJ2-3; TCRdb names TRBD2, which stays unverified in the absence of DNA. CDR1 and CDR2 (germline): LGHDT, YNNKEL (reference sequence). This CDR3 is 15 amino acids long. CDR3 sequence: CASSRTSGAYDTQYF.

The V and J genes are TRBV20-1 and TRBJ2-3; TCRdb's D call, TRBD2, is unchecked because there is no DNA. CDR3 length: 18 amino acids. Germline lookup yields CDR1 DFQATT and CDR2 SNEGSKA (reference sequence). The CDR3 region is CSASSRPPSSGRADTQYF.

V usage is TRBV28 and J usage is TRBJ1-4; checking the TCRdb D call of TRBD1 is not possible without DNA. The CDR3 has 14 residues. The germline V gene encodes CDR1 MDHEN and CDR2 SYDVKM. CDR3 loop: CASSSGQGLQKLFF.

This chain uses TRBV18 with TRBJ1-6; there is no DNA to check the TCRdb D call of TRBD1. The CDR3 is 14 residues long. Germline V gives CDR1 KGHSH, CDR2 LQKENI. The CDR3 is CASSPDRDNSPLHF.

The CDR3 region is CASSLEGAGAPSSYNEQFF. This chain uses TRBV11-2 with TRBJ2-1; TCRdb's D call, TRBD1, is unchecked because there is no DNA. Germline V gene lookup returns CDR1 SGHAT and CDR2 FQNNGV. The CDR3 sequence is 19 residues long. The variable domain in full, with the rest retrieved from reference TRBV11-2 and TRBJ2-1, is EAGVAQSPRYKIIEKRQSVAFWCNPISGHATLYWYQQILGQGPKLLIQFQNNGVVDDSQLPKDRFSAERLKGVDSTLKIQPAKLEDSAVYLCASSLEGAGAPSSYNEQFFGPGTRLTVL.

This chain connects TRBV18 to TRBJ2-3; TCRdb calls TRBD1, which cannot be checked without DNA. The CDR3 totals 13 residues. Germline V gene lookup returns CDR1 KGHSH and CDR2 LQKENI. CDR3 amino acids: CASSRAGTDTQYF.

This chain connects TRBV10-3 to TRBJ1-2; TCRdb proposes TRBD1, but this gene call is untestable without DNA. The CDR3 length is 17 residues. The germline V gene encodes CDR1 ENHRY and CDR2 SYGVKD. The CDR3 is CAISGGTGGSTDYGYTF.

The CDR3 reads CASGGTGNQPQHF. The chain carries TRBV2 and TRBJ1-5; TCRdb outputs TRBD1, but without DNA this stays unchecked. The CDR3 length is 13 residues. In germline, CDR1 is SNHLY, CDR2 FYNNEI.

V usage is TRBV3-1 and J usage is TRBJ2-1; TCRdb picks TRBD2, but there is no DNA to check that call. The germline V gene encodes CDR1 LGHDT and CDR2 YNNKEL (reference sequence). The CDR3 loop spans 12 amino acids. CDR3 sequence: CASSQGGARQFF.

The chain carries TRBV20-1 and TRBJ1-5; TCRdb picks TRBD1, but there is no DNA to check that call. The germline V gene has CDR1 DFQATT and CDR2 SNEGSKA (reference sequence). The CDR3 totals 16 residues. CDR3 amino acids: CSASPFGAAVNQPQHF.

The chain carries TRBV7-6 and TRBJ2-7; as DNA is missing, the TRBD1 call by TCRdb cannot be tested. The CDR3 extends over 16 amino acids. Germline CDR1 SGHVS, CDR2 FNYEAQ. CDR3 protein: CASSLEPAPLSYEQYF.

The genes are TRBV20-1 and TRBJ2-6; TCRdb outputs TRBD1, but without DNA this stays unchecked. CDR3 length: 16 residues. The germline V gene encodes CDR1 DFQATT and CDR2 SNEGSKA (reference sequence). CDR3 protein: CSAQGQGGSGANVLTF.

The rearrangement uses TRBV5-1 and TRBJ1-1; absent DNA, TCRdb's TRBD1 call cannot be checked. CDR1 and CDR2 (germline): SGHRS, YFSETQ. This CDR3 has 14 amino acids. CDR3 amino acids: CASSLGGTQGSAFF.

V usage is TRBV6-2 or TRBV6-3 and J usage is TRBJ2-7; TCRdb names TRBD1, which stays unverified in the absence of DNA. The V gene's germline CDR1 is MNHEY and CDR2 SVGEGT. The CDR3 has 16 residues. The CDR3 here is CASSPSWDRPTYEQYF.

The chain combines TRBV25-1 with TRBJ1-1; the D call of TRBD1 rests on TCRdb alone, since no DNA is present to check it. The CDR3 totals 17 residues. Germline V gene data show CDR1 as MGHDK and CDR2 as SYGVNS. The CDR3 region is CVSPTPSLDRTKAEAFF.

J is TRBJ2-7 and V is TRBV12-3 or TRBV12-4. The CDR3 spans 12 residues. CDR3 sequence: CASSLGSGEQYF.

V is TRBV18 and J is TRBJ1-1; no DNA is available, so the TRBD1 call from TCRdb remains unchecked. The germline CDR1 and CDR2 sequences are KGHSH and LQKENI. The CDR3 runs 16 residues. The CDR3: CASSSTTGGPNTEAFF.

The chain recombines TRBV5-1 with TRBJ2-1; TCRdb outputs TRBD2, but without DNA this stays unchecked. The CDR3 sequence is 17 residues long. CDR1 is SGHRS, CDR2 YFSETQ, per germline. The chain's CDR3 is CASSLLEGSGRANEQFF.

V gene TRBV29-1 combines with J gene TRBJ2-5. From germline, CDR1 is SQVTM and CDR2 ANQGSEA. CDR3 length: 15 amino acids. The CDR3: CSVEDFPDGTETQYF.

J is TRBJ1-1 and V is TRBV6-2 or TRBV6-3. This CDR3 comprises 13 residues. CDR1 and CDR2 (germline): MNHEY, SVGEGT. This CDR3 reads CATHRTPAPEAFF.